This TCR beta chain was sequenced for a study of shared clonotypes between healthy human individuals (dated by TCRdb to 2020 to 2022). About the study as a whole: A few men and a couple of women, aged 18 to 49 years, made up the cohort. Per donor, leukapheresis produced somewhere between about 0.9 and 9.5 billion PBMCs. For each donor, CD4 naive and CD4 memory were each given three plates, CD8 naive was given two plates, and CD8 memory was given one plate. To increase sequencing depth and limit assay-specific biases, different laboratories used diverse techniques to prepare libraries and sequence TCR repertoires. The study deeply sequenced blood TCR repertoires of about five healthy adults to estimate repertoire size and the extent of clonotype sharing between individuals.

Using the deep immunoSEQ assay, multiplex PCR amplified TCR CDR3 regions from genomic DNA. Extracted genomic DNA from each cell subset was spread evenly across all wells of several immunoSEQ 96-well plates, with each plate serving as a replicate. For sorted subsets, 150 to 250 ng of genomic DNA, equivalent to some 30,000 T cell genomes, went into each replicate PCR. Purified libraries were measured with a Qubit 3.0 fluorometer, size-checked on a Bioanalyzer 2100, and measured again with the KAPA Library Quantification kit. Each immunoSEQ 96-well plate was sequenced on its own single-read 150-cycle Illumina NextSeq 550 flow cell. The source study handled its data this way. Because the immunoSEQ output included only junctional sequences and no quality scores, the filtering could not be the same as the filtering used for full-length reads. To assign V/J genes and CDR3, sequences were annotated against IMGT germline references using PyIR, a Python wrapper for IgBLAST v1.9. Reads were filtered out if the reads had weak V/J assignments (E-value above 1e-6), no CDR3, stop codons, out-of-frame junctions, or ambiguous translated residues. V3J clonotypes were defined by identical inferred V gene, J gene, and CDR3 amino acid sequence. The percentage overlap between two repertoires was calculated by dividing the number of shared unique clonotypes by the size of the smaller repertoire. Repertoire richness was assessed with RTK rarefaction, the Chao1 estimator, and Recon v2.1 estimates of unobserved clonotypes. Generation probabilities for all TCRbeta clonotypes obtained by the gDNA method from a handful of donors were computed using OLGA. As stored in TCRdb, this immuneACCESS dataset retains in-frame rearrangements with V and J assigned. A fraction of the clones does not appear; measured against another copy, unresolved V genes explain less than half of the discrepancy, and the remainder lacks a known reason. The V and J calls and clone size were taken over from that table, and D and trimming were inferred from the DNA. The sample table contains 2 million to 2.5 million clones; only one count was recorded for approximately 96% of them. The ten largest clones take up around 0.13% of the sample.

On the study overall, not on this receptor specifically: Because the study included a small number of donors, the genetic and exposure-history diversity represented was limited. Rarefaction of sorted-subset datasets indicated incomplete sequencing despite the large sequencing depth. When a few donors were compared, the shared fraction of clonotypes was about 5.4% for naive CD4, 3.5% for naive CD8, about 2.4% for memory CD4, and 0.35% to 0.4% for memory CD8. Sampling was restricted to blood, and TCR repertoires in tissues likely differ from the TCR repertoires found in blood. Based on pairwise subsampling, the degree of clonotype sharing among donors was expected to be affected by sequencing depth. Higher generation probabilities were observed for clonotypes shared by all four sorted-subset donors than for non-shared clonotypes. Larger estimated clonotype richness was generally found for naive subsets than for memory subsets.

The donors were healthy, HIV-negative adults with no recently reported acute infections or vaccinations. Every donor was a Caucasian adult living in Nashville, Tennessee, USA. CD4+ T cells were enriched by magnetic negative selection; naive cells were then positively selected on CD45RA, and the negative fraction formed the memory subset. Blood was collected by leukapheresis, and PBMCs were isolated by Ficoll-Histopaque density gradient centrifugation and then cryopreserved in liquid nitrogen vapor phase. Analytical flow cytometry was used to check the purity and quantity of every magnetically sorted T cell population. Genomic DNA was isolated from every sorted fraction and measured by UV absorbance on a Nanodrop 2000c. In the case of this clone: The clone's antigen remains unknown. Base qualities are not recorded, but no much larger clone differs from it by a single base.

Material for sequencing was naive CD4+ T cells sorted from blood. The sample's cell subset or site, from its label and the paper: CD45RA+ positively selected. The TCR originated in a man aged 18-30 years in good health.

The base sequence is TGCGCCAGCAGTCGAGACCTAGGGTTCGGGAACACTGAAGCTTTCTTT. The encoded protein is CASSRDLGFGNTEAFF. In this chain, TRBV4-1 is recombined with TRBJ1-1; there is no confident call for the D gene. Inclusive of the bounding cysteine and phenylalanine, the CDR3 is 16 residues long. This entry keeps only the CDR3 DNA: 48 bases, framed from base 1. V is clipped by 6 bases and J by 1 base, and the sequence between their germline boundaries is 18 bases long. The germline V gene provides CDR1 MGHRA and CDR2 YSYEKL.